This TCR beta chain appears in the sequencing data of a study of Graves' ophthalmopathy and Graves' hyperthyroidism. Overall study findings and caveats: Among expanded thyroid clonotypes above 0.001 frequency, most also occurred in blood.

V was clipped by 2 bases and J by 1 base, with 11 bases between them. This CDR3 contains 15 residues. Germline values: CDR1 SGHVS, CDR2 FNYEAQ. Hyperthyroidism patients had new diagnoses, durations under 2 months, and ages of 18 to 65. Each diagnosis was determined on the basis of clinical symptoms, serum thyroxine, TRAb, thyroid ultrasound and orbital computed tomography. The starting material, around 9.3 ml of fresh peripheral blood, provided the PBMCs. Amplified TCR beta CDR3 regions were obtained using RNA transcripts as template. RT-PCR was first run with HTBI primers, then multiplex PCR in a second round. TCRdb reprocessed the multiplex PCR reads via MiXCR and lists one record per CDR3 protein. Here the sample spans roughly 350,000 distinct CDR3 sequences, about a sixth being singletons. Regarding this clonotype: What it binds is unknown.

The sequence came from an adult woman with stable Graves' hyperthyroidism. V and J are TRBV7-6 and TRBJ1-1, with unresolved D. Sequencing was carried out using peripheral blood. The CDR3 here is CASSLIVGTNTEAFF. The CDR3 coding sequence is TGTGCCAGCAGCTTAATAGTGGGCACGAACACTGAAGCTTTCTTT. Using reference TRBV7-6 and TRBJ1-1 for the parts outside the CDR3, the full variable domain is GAGVSQSPRYKVTKRGQDVALRCDPISGHVSLYWYRQALGQGPEFLTYFNYEAQQDKSGLPNDRFSAERPEGSISTLTIQRTEQRDSAMYRCASSLIVGTNTEAFFGQGTRLTVV.